These 32 T cell receptor beta chains share one sample of origin, sequenced in a study of molecular identifiers for immune sequencing clone quantification. MiXCR, applied by TCRdb to the PCR reads, yields one record per CDR3 protein. The sample has more than 550,000 distinct CDR3 sequences; roughly 27% are singletons. Sequenced: naive CD8+ T cells from blood, with Jurkat cell RNA spiked in. Sample subset: FACS-sorted CD8+CD4-CCR7+CD45RA+ naive T cells. The receptors shown here come from a human donor in good health. Some libraries in this study had Jurkat cell RNA spiked in.

In the case of this clonotype: A much larger clone is a single base away; this may be a read error. The chain recombines TRBV20-1 with TRBJ1-1, with D maybe TRBD1 (5 bases). The CDR3 totals 14 residues. V was pared by 3 bases and J by 3 bases, with 14 bases between. Germline lookup yields CDR1 DFQATT and CDR2 SNEGSKA (reference sequence). The CDR3 here is CSARSPGRDTEAFF. The DNA for the CDR3 is TGCAGTGCTAGGTCACCGGGGCGGGACACTGAAGCTTTCTTT.

This clonotype was found many times. This sequence joins TRBV29-1 and TRBJ2-7; 11 nucleotides match TRBD1. The junction had 6 bases not matched to a gene; V was cut back by 3 bases and J by 5 bases. The CDR3 loop spans 14 amino acids. Germline CDR1 and CDR2: SQVTM and ANQGSEA. The CDR3 DNA sequence: TGCAGCGTTGATATTGGACAGGGGGCCCACGAGCAGTACTTC. Its translation: CSVDIGQGAHEQYF.

This clonotype came up a few times. V is TRBV11-2 and J is TRBJ1-1, with 7 bases fitting TRBD1. The CDR3 covers 14 residues. J gave up 5 bases and V 3 bases, and 6 bases lay outside the gene matches. Germline values: CDR1 SGHAT, CDR2 FQNNGV. Here the CDR3 reads CASSFQQGLTEAFF. The CDR3 DNA reads TGTGCCAGCAGCTTTCAACAGGGGTTAACTGAAGCTTTCTTT.

The chain combines TRBV7-3 with TRBJ2-5; the D gene is possibly TRBD2 (5 bases). Germline values: CDR1 SGHTA, CDR2 FQGTGA. Trimming stripped 5 bases from V and 5 bases from J, with 21 bases between. This CDR3 is built from 16 residues. This CDR3 reads CASSLGYERRGETQYF. For the CDR3, the DNA is TGTGCCAGCAGCCTAGGGTACGAGCGGAGAGGGGAGACCCAGTACTTC.

This clonotype was recorded a few times. The chain links TRBV7-8 to TRBJ2-2; unclear D gene. This CDR3 is built from 15 residues. The V gene's germline CDR1 is SGHVS and CDR2 FQNEAQ. Trimming cost V 6 bases and J 1 base, with 12 bases left between them. The CDR3, as DNA: TGTGCCAGCAGGCCCTTAGGCATGAACACCGGGGAGCTGTTTTTT. Its protein is CASRPLGMNTGELFF.

This chain uses TRBV30 with TRBJ1-1; D is unclear. From germline, CDR1 is GTSNPN and CDR2 SVGIG (reference sequence). The CDR3 runs 11 residues. V lost 0 bases and J 7 bases, leaving 6 bases between the germline ends. The CDR3 loop reads CAWSVGSEAFF. CDR3 nucleotides: TGTGCCTGGAGTGTGGGAAGTGAAGCTTTCTTT.

This clonotype showed up just a few times. This chain connects TRBV4-3 to TRBJ1-1; perhaps TRBD1 as D (5 bases). The CDR3 runs 14 residues. Trimming stripped 3 bases from V and 5 bases from J, with 13 bases between. Germline-derived CDR1 and CDR2 are LGHNA and YSLEER. CDR3 region: CASSQSGGTTEAFF. The CDR3 DNA reads as TGCGCCAGCAGCCAGTCGGGGGGGACTACTGAAGCTTTCTTT.

On this clonotype: A read error is likely, as this CDR3 ends without the conserved phenylalanine or tryptophan. The chain has TRBV7-8 and TRBJ2-2; 8 bases map to TRBD2. Losses at the gene ends were 1 base for V and 5 bases for J; bases not matched to a gene: 12. Germline assignment: CDR1 SGHVS and CDR2 FQNEAQ. The CDR3 consists of 18 residues. The CDR3 DNA follows: TGTGCCAGCAGCTTAGGCCACAGCGGGGGCGCTGGGACCGGGGAGCTGTTTTCT. Protein: CASSLGHSGGAGTGELFS.

The chain employs TRBV19 and TRBJ2-1, with D possibly TRBD1 on 7 matching bases. The CDR3 spans 18 residues. Per germline, CDR1 LNHDA and CDR2 SQIVND (reference sequence). V shed 5 bases and J shed 0 bases, with 20 bases lying between them. CDR3 sequence reads: CASSSQDRRGYSYNEQFF. The CDR3 DNA is TGTGCCAGTAGTTCACAGGACAGGCGGGGTTACTCCTACAATGAGCAGTTCTTC.

This clonotype occurred a few times. The V and J genes are TRBV5-3 and TRBJ2-1; the D gene is possibly TRBD2 (6 bases). TRBV5-3 is an open reading frame, and its role is uncertain. The CDR3 contains 16 residues. V was cut by 4 bases and J by 8 bases, with 22 bases left in between. Here the CDR3 reads CARSPGRESGLDEQFF. Written as DNA, the CDR3 is TGTGCCAGAAGCCCCGGTCGGGAGAGCGGCCTCGATGAGCAGTTCTTC.

This clonotype was picked up a small number of times. V usage is TRBV4-1 and J usage is TRBJ1-1, with D possibly being TRBD1 (5 bases). The CDR3 totals 15 residues. Germline V gene sequence: CDR1 MGHRA, CDR2 YSYEKL. Trimming pared 1 base from V and 5 bases from J, leaving 14 bases between. The CDR3 DNA reads TGCGCCAGCAGCCAAGTTGGGGGGACGGGGACTGAAGCTTTCTTT. The encoded protein is CASSQVGGTGTEAFF.

The chain has TRBV11-2 and TRBJ2-7; 7 bases match TRBD1. This CDR3 contains 14 residues. Germline V gene lookup returns CDR1 SGHAT and CDR2 FQNNGV. The V and J ends lost 4 bases and 2 bases, in that order; junction bases with no gene match: 5. CDR3 DNA: TGTGCCAGCAGCTACCGGGACAGAACCTACGAGCAGTACTTC. This encodes CASSYRDRTYEQYF.

The chain couples TRBV5-4 to TRBJ2-7; the D gene could be TRBD1 or TRBD2 (5 bases each). Germline V CDR1 and CDR2: SGHNT, YYREEE (reference sequence). The ends were cut back, 4 bases at V and 0 bases at J, with 14 bases in the middle. This CDR3 is 15 amino acids long. The CDR3 here is CASSLGAGCSYEQYF. The CDR3 coding sequence is TGTGCCAGCAGCCTCGGGGCTGGCTGCTCCTACGAGCAGTACTTC.

The chain recombines TRBV27 with TRBJ1-4; no reliable D call. Trimming took 0 bases from V and 3 from J, leaving 14 bases between them. Germline V CDR1 and CDR2: MNHEY, SMNVEV (reference sequence). The length of the CDR3 is 17 residues. The CDR3 bases are TGTGCCAGCAGTTTATCCTTTCGGCGGGCTCCTAATGAAAAACTGTTTTTT. This translates into CASSLSFRRAPNEKLFF.

This clonotype showed up many times. V is TRBV29-1 and J is TRBJ2-2; 12 bases match TRBD1. The V and J ends lost 5 bases and 7 bases, in that order; junction bases with no gene match: 5. The CDR3 has 14 residues. Looked up from germline, CDR1 is SQVTM and CDR2 is ANQGSEA. The CDR3 nucleotides are TGCAGCGTTAGGGGACAGGGGGCAATCGGGGAGCTGTTTTTT. This codes for CSVRGQGAIGELFF.

Comment on this clonotype: One end of the junction is discordant with germline, which a read error may explain. This chain links TRBV5-3 with TRBJ2-2; D perhaps matches TRBD1 (6 bases). TRBV5-3 counts as an open reading frame of uncertain function. The CDR3 spans 16 residues. Here the CDR3 reads CASSLDGQSNTGELFF. The CDR3 DNA follows: TGTGCCAGCAGCTTGGACGGACAGTCGAACACCGGGGAGCTGTTTTTT.

This clonotype was observed a few times. V gene TRBV27 combines with J gene TRBJ2-5; TRBD2 agrees at 14 bases. V gave up 10 bases and J gave up 2 bases; unmatched junction bases: 9. This CDR3 region has 16 residues. The germline gives CDR1 MNHEY, CDR2 SMNVEV (reference sequence). CDR3 amino acids: CATQGLAGGLQETQYF. DNA for the CDR3: TGTGCCACCCAAGGACTAGCGGGGGGCCTACAAGAGACCCAGTACTTC.

This clonotype has a count of ten or more. The chain employs TRBV4-3 and TRBJ2-7; tentatively, D is TRBD1 (6 bases). Trimming left V 1 base short and J 2 bases short, with 9 bases between. The CDR3 consists of 14 residues. In germline, CDR1 is LGHNA, CDR2 YSLEER. CDR3 sequence: CASSQARGTYEQYF. CDR3 bases: TGCGCCAGCAGCCAAGCCAGGGGTACCTACGAGCAGTACTTC.

Comment on this clonotype: The junction shows a germline mismatch at one end, possibly a read error. J is TRBJ1-4 and V is TRBV5-6, with D perhaps TRBD1 (6 bases). The CDR3 is 17 residues long. CDR1 and CDR2 from the germline V gene are SGHDT and YYEEEE. In DNA form, the CDR3 reads TGTGCGAGCAGCTTGGGGGCCCTACGCCCACTCGCTGAAAGACTGTTTTTT. Protein sequence: CASSLGALRPLAERLFF. Full variable domain (remainder filled in from reference TRBV5-6 and TRBJ1-4): DAGVTQSPTHLIKTRGQQVTLRCSPKSGHDTVSWYQQALGQGPQFIFQYYEEEERQRGNFPDRFSGHQFPNYSSELNVNALLLGDSALYLCASSLGALRPLAERLFFGSGTQLSVL.

The chain's CDR3 is CASSPEKVLNSPLHF. CDR3 coding DNA: TGTGCCAGCAGCCCAGAGAAGGTTCTTAATTCACCCCTCCACTTT. The chain uses TRBV7-2 and TRBJ1-6; D is uncertain. CDR3 size: 15 residues. V was clipped by 5 bases and J by 6 bases, with 14 bases between them. Germline values: CDR1 SGHTA, CDR2 FQGNSA.

The chain carries TRBV19 and TRBJ1-5; 7 nucleotides line up with TRBD1. V gave up 6 bases and J gave up 3 bases; unmatched junction bases: 11. Germline CDR1 LNHDA, CDR2 SQIVND (reference sequence). CDR3 length: 16 amino acids. CDR3 region: CASSPRDRGFNQPQHF. CDR3 nucleotide sequence: TGTGCCAGTAGCCCGAGGGACAGAGGATTCAATCAGCCCCAGCATTTT. Supplemented by reference TRBV19 and TRBJ1-5, the full variable domain reads DGGITQSPKYLFRKEGQNVTLSCEQNLNHDAMYWYRQDPGQGLRLIYYSQIVNDFQKGDIAEGYSVSREKKESFPLTVTSAQKNPTAFYLCASSPRDRGFNQPQHFGDGTRLSIL.

This clonotype was detected ten times or more. This rearrangement joins TRBV29-1 to TRBJ1-2; D gene unclear. The CDR3 runs to 11 residues. The V gene's germline CDR1 is SQVTM and CDR2 ANQGSEA. The V end lost 4 bases, the J end lost 8 bases, and 11 bases lay between the germline ends. CDR3 residues: CSVVDPSGYTF. DNA of the CDR3: TGCAGCGTTGTTGATCCGTCGGGCTACACCTTC.

A remark on this clonotype: The junction does not match germline at one end; this may be a read error. The rearrangement uses TRBV3-1 and TRBJ2-2; tentative D call: TRBD2 (5 bases). Per germline, CDR1 LGHDT and CDR2 YNNKEL (reference sequence). The CDR3 sequence is 13 residues long. The chain's CDR3 is CASSPPETGELVF. As DNA, the CDR3 is TGTGCCAGCAGCCCACCGGAGACCGGGGAGCTGGTTTTT.

The sample holds a few counts of this clonotype. The gene calls are TRBV6-2 or TRBV6-3 and TRBJ1-1; D unclear. The ends were cut back, 7 bases at V and 0 bases at J, with 12 bases in the middle. The germline V gene encodes CDR1 MNHEY and CDR2 SVGEGT. The CDR3 loop spans 14 amino acids. The CDR3 sequence: CASTFLGMNTEAFF. The CDR3 bases are TGTGCCAGCACTTTCTTGGGGATGAACACTGAAGCTTTCTTT.

This sequence joins TRBV5-4 and TRBJ1-1; the D gene is possibly TRBD1 (5 bases). CDR3 length equals 14 residues. Trimming pared 1 base from V and 2 bases from J, leaving 9 bases between. The V gene's germline CDR1 is SGHNT and CDR2 YYREEE (reference sequence). The CDR3, as DNA: TGTGCCAGCAGCTTGCAGGGAACTAACACTGAAGCTTTCTTT. The encoded protein is CASSLQGTNTEAFF.

This clonotype was found many times. The chain is built from TRBV7-2 and TRBJ2-5; 9 nucleotides agree with TRBD2. The CDR3 spans 14 residues. J was trimmed by 4 bases and V by 8 bases; bases with no gene match: 8. Germline CDR1 is SGHTA and CDR2 is FQGNSA. CDR3 sequence (DNA): TGTGCCAGCGAGGAGGCGGGGGGGGTAGAGACCCAGTACTTC. Protein product: CASEEAGGVETQYF.

This clonotype was seen a few times. This chain joins TRBV6-5 and TRBJ2-3, with unresolved D. The V gene lost 2 bases and the J gene lost 0 bases, with 9 bases spanning the gap. Germline V gene sequence: CDR1 MNHEY, CDR2 SVGAGI. The CDR3 is 15 residues long. The DNA for the CDR3 is TGTGCCAGCAGTTACGTTGGCCGAAGCACAGATACGCAGTATTTT. Translation: CASSYVGRSTDTQYF.

The rearrangement joins TRBV11-2 to TRBJ2-7; no clear D gene. V lost 1 base, J lost 3 bases, and 13 bases lay in between. The V gene's germline CDR1 is SGHAT and CDR2 FQNNGV. The CDR3 totals 15 residues. Here the CDR3 reads CASSLVLGQNYEQYF. DNA for the CDR3: TGTGCCAGCAGCTTAGTCCTGGGTCAGAACTACGAGCAGTACTTC. The complete variable domain, with remaining parts taken from reference TRBV11-2 and TRBJ2-7, reads EAGVAQSPRYKIIEKRQSVAFWCNPISGHATLYWYQQILGQGPKLLIQFQNNGVVDDSQLPKDRFSAERLKGVDSTLKIQPAKLEDSAVYLCASSLVLGQNYEQYFGPGTRLTVT.

There are many counts of this clonotype. The genes are TRBV5-1 and TRBJ2-3; 10 bases agree with TRBD2. V lost 5 bases and J lost 3; bases outside the gene matches: 12. The CDR3 is made up of 17 amino acids. Looked up from germline, CDR1 is SGHRS and CDR2 is YFSETQ. The CDR3 DNA is TGCGCCAGCAGGTTTGGAACGGCTAGCGGGAGAACAGATACGCAGTATTTT. It codes for CASRFGTASGRTDTQYF.

In the case of this clonotype: A junction end diverges from the germline sequence, so it may reflect a read error. This chain joins TRBV7-9 and TRBJ2-7, with D unclear. The germline V gene has CDR1 SEHNR and CDR2 FQNEAQ (reference sequence). CDR3 size: 13 residues. The CDR3 bases are TGTGCCAGCAGCTTAGAAGTTTCCTACGCGCAGTACTTC. It encodes CASSLEVSYAQYF.

The chain links TRBV20-1 to TRBJ2-5; 11 bases fit TRBD2. From germline, CDR1 is DFQATT and CDR2 SNEGSKA (reference sequence). J lost 4 bases, V lost 5 bases, and 6 bases had no gene match. The CDR3 spans 14 residues. The CDR3: CSARTSGGGETQYF. DNA for the CDR3: TGCAGTGCTCGAACTAGCGGGGGTGGAGAGACCCAGTACTTC.

Comment on this clonotype: The germline gene is not matched at one end of the junction; a read error may be the cause. V is TRBV28 and J is TRBJ1-5, with D uncertain. In germline, CDR1 is MDHEN, CDR2 SYDVKM. The CDR3 covers 14 residues. The CDR3 loop reads CAGSRDENNQPQHF. CDR3 bases: TGTGCCGGCAGCCGGGATGAAAACAATCAGCCCCAGCATTTT.